The clone carrying this T cell receptor (beta chain) was found a few times. The antigen is not known. The CDR3 extends over 16 amino acids. Per germline, CDR1 SGDLS and CDR2 YYNGEE. J gave up 0 bases and V 1 base, and 4 bases lay outside the gene matches. The entry originates in a study of CD8 T cells in ankylosing spondylitis. General study points: Within ankylosing spondylitis blood, a TCR beta motif made up of roughly eight highly homologous variants appeared to be characteristic. Previously reported in reactive arthritis synovial fluid and blood were some of the motif variants. Within matched ankylosing spondylitis synovial fluid, disease-linked clones were reportedly significantly enriched.

Quantitative barcoded 5'-RACE was used to prepare TCR beta libraries. TCRdb reprocessed the 5' RACE reads with MiXCR, giving one entry per CDR3 protein. The sample contains a few hundred thousand distinct CDR3 sequences, 20% to 25% of which appear only once. The genes are TRBV9 and TRBJ2-1; 7 nucleotides agree with TRBD2. The sample was blood, either unsorted or a sorted T cell fraction (not recorded which). The clonotype originates from a male donor with ankylosing spondylitis. In DNA, the CDR3 is TGTGCCAGCAGCGTAATGGGCGGGAGCTCCTACAATGAGCAGTTCTTC. Protein sequence: CASSVMGGSSYNEQFF.